This section outlines one TCR beta chain sequence together with its context. These data originate in a study of preoperative IRX-2 immunotherapy in early breast cancer. The protocol was immunoSEQ multiplex PCR, while the TCRdb copy is restricted to in-frame clones and leaves out a portion. Of 95,000 to 100,000 clones listed, 86% are singletons. Treatment described: preoperative locoregional IRX-2 cytokine immunotherapy. This phase Ib study tested locoregional IRX-2 cytokine immunotherapy given before surgery. CDR1 SGHNT and CDR2 YENEEA come from the germline V gene. V lost 5 bases and J lost 4, with 14 bases in between. The CDR3 is 14 residues long.

The rearrangement uses TRBV11-3 and TRBJ1-2; D uncertain. The source of this sequence is a human donor with breast cancer. The sample consisted of tumor tissue, taken after IRX-2 immunotherapy. The CDR3 loop is CASSVAVSFYGYTF. In DNA, the CDR3 is TGTGCCAGCAGCGTTGCGGTCTCTTTCTATGGCTACACCTTC.